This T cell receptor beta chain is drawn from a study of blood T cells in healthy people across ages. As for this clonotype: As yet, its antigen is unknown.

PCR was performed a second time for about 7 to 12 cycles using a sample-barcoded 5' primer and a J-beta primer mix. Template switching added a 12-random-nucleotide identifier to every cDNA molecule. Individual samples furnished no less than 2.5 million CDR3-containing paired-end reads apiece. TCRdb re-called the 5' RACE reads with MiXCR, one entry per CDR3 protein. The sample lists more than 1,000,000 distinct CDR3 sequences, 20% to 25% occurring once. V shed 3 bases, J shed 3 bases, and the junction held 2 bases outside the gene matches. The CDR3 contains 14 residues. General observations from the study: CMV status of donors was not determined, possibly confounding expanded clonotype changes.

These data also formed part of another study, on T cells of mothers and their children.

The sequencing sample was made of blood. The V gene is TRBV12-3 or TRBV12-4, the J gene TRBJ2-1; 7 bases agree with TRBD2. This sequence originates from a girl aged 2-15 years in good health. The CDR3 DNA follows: TGTGCCAGCAGTTTCGGGGGGTTCTACAATGAGCAGTTCTTC. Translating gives CASSFGGFYNEQFF.